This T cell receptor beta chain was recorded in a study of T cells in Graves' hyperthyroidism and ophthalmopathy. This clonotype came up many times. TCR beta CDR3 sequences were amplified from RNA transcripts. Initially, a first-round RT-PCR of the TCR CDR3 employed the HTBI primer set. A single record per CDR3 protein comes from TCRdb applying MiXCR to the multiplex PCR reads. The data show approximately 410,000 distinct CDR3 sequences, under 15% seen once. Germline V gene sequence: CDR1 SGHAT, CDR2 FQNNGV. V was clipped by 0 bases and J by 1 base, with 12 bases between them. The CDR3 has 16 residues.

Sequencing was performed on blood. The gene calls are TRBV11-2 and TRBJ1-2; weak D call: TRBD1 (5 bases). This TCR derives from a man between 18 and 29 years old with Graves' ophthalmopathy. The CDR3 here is CASSLDLTRGNYGYTF. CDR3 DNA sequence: TGTGCCAGCAGCTTAGATCTCACAAGGGGTAACTATGGCTACACCTTC. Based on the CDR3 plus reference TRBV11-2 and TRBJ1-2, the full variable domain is EAGVAQSPRYKIIEKRQSVAFWCNPISGHATLYWYQQILGQGPKLLIQFQNNGVVDDSQLPKDRFSAERLKGVDSTLKIQPAKLEDSAVYLCASSLDLTRGNYGYTFGSGTRLTVV.